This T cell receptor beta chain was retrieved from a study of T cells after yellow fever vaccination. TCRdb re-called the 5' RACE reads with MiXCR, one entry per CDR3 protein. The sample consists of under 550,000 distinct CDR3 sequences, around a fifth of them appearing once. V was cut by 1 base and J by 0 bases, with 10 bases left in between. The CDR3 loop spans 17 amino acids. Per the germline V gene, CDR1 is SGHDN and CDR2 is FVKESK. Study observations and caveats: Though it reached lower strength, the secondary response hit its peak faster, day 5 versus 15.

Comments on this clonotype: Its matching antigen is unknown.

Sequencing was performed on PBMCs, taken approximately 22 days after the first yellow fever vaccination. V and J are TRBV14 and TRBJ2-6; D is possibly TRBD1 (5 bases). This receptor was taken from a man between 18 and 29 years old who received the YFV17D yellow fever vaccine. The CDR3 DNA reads TGTGCCAGCAGCCAAGGGTACAGGAGCTCTGGGGCCAACGTCCTGACTTTC. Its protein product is CASSQGYRSSGANVLTF.